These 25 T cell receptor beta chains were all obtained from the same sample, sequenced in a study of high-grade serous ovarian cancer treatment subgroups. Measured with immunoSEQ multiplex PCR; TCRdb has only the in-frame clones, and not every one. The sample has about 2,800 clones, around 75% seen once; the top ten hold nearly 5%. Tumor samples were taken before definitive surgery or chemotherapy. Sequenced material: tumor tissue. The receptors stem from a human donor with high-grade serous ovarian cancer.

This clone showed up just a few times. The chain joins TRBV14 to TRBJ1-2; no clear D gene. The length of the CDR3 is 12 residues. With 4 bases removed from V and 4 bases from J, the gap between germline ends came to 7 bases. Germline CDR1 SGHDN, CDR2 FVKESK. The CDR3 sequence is CASSPGLYGYTF. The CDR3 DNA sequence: TGTGCCAGCAGCCCGGGCCTCTATGGCTACACCTTC.

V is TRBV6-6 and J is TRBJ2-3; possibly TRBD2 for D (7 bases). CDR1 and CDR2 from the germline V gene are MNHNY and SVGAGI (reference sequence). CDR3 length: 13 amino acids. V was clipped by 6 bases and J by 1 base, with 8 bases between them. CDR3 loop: CASRRGRTDTQYF. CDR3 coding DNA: TGTGCCAGCAGGCGGGGGCGCACAGATACGCAGTATTTT.

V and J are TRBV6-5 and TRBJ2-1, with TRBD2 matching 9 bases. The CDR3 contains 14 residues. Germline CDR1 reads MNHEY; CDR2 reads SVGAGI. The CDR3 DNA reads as TGTGCGACTGGCCGGGGCGGGAGGGCCTTAGAGCAGTTCTTC. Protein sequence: CATGRGGRALEQFF.

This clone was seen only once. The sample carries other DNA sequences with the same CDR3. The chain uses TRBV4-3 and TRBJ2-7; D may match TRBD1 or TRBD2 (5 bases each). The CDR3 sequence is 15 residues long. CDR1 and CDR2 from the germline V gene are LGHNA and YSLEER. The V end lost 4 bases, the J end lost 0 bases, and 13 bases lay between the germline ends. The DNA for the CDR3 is TGCGCCAGCAGCCGAGGGACGGCAAGCTCCTACGAGCAGTACTTC. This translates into CASSRGTASSYEQYF.

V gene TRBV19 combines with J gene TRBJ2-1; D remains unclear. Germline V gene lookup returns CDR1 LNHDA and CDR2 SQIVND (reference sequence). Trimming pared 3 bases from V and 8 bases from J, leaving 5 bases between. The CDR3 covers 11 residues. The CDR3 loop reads CASSMGYEQFF. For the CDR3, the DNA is TGTGCCAGTAGTATGGGGTATGAGCAGTTCTTC.

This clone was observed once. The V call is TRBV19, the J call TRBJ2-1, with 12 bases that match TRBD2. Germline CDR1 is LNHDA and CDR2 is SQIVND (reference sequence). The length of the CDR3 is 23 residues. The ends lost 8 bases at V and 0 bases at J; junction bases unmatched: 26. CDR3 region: CASSRRGGRLAGERGDSYNEQFF. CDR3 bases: TGTGCCAGTTCCCGGAGGGGCGGAAGACTAGCGGGAGAACGAGGGGACTCCTACAATGAGCAGTTCTTC.

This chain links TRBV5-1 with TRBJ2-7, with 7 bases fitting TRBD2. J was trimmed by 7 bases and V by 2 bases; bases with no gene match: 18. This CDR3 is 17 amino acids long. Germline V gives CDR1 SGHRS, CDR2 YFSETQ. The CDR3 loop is CASSFLMGGGGGLEQYF. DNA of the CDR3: TGCGCCAGCAGCTTCTTGATGGGCGGGGGTGGTGGTTTGGAGCAGTACTTC.

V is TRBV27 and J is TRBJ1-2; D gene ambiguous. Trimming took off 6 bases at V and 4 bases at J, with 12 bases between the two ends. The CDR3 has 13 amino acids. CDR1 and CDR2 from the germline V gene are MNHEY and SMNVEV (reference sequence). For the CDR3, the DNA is TGTGCCAGCAGGCCACCCGGAGGCTATGGCTACACCTTC. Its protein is CASRPPGGYGYTF.

The CDR3 is CASSSNLAGSPGEQYF. In DNA form, the CDR3 reads TGTGCCAGCAGCTCAAATTTGGCGGGATCGCCGGGGGAGCAGTACTTC. The chain couples TRBV7-9 to TRBJ2-7, with D perhaps TRBD2 (6 bases). The CDR3 is made up of 16 amino acids. The germline V gene encodes CDR1 SEHNR and CDR2 FQNEAQ (reference sequence). V lost 4 bases and J lost 7, with 23 bases in between.

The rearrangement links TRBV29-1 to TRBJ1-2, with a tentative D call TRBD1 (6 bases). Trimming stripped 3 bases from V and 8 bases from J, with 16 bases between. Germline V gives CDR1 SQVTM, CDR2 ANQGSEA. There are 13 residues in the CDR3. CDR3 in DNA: TGCAGCGTTGACCCAGGGGCTTTCGGAGGCTACACCTTC. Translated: CSVDPGAFGGYTF.

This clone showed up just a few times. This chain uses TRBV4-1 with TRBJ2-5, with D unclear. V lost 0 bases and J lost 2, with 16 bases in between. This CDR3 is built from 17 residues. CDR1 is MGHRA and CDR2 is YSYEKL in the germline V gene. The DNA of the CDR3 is TGCGCCAGCAGCCAAGATACGTTCATAATCCAGCAAGAGACCCAGTACTTC. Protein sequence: CASSQDTFIIQQETQYF.

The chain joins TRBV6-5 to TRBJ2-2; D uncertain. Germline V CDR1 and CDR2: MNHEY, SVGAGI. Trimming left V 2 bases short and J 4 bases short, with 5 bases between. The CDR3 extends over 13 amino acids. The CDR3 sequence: CASSYGVTGELFF. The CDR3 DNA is TGTGCCAGCAGTTACGGGGTCACCGGGGAGCTGTTTTTT.

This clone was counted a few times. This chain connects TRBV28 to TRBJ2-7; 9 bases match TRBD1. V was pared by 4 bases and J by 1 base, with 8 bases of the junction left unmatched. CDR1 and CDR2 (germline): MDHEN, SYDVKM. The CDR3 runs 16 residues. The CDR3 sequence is CASSSPGQGVSYEQYF. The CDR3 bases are TGTGCCAGCAGTTCCCCGGGACAGGGAGTGTCCTACGAGCAGTACTTC.

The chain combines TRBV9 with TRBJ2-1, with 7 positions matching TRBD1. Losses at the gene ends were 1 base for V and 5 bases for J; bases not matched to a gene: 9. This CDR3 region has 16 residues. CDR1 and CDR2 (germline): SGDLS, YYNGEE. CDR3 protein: CASSVSPPGQNNEQFF. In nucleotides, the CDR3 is TGTGCCAGCAGCGTATCCCCTCCGGGACAGAACAATGAGCAGTTCTTC.

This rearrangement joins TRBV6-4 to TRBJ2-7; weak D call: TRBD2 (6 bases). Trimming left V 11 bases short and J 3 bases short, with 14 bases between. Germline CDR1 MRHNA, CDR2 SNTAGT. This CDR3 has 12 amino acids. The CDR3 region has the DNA TGTGCCCCTGCGACTAGTCGCTACGAGCAGTACTTC. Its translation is CAPATSRYEQYF.

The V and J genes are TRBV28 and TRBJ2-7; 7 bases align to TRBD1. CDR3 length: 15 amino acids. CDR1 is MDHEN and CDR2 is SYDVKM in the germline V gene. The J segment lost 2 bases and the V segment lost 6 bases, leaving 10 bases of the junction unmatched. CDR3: CASRTRTGPAYEQYF. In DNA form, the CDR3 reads TGTGCCAGCAGGACCAGGACAGGACCAGCCTACGAGCAGTACTTC.

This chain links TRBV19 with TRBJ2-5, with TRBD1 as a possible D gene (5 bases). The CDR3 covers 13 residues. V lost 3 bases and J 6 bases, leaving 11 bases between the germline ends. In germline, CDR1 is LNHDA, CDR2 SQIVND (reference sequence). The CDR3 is CASSMGQRKTQYF. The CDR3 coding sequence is TGTGCCAGTAGTATGGGGCAGAGAAAGACCCAGTACTTC.

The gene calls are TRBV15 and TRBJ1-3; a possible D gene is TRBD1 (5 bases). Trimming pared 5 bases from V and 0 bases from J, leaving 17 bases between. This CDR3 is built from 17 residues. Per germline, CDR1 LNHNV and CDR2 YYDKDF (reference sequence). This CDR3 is CATSGSLGGDSGNTIYF. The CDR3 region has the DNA TGTGCCACCAGCGGCTCCCTTGGGGGTGACTCTGGAAACACCATATATTTT.

CDR3 sequence (DNA): TGTGCCAGCAGTTCCTCCGGGGAGCGGACCTACAATGAGCAGTTCTTC. This sequence encodes CASSSSGERTYNEQFF. The chain is built from TRBV6-5 and TRBJ2-1, with D possibly TRBD2 on 5 matching bases. With 4 bases removed from V and 2 bases from J, the gap between germline ends came to 15 bases. This CDR3 contains 16 residues. CDR1 is MNHEY, CDR2 SVGAGI, per germline.

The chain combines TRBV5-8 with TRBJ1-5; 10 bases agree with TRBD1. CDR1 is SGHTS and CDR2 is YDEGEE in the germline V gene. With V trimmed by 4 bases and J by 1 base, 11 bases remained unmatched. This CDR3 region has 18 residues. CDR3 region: CASSPMATGGRSNQPQHF. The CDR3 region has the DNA TGTGCCAGCAGCCCTATGGCGACAGGGGGCCGGAGCAATCAGCCCCAGCATTTT.

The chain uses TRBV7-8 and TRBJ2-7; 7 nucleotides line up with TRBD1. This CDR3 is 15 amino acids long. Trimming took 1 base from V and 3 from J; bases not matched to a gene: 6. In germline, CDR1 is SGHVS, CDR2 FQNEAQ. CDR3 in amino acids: CASSLGRNRGYEQYF. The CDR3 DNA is TGTGCCAGCAGCTTAGGTCGGAACAGGGGCTACGAGCAGTACTTC.

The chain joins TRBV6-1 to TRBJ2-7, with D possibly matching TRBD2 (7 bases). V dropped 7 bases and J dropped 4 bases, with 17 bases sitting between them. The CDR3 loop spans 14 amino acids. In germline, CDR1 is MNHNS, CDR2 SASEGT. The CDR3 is CASILRGADYEQYF. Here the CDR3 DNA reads TGTGCCAGCATACTCCGGGGGGCGGATTACGAGCAGTACTTC.

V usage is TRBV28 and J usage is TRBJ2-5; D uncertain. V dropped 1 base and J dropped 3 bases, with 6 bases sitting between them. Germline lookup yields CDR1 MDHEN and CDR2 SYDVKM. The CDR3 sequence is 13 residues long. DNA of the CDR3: TGTGCCAGCAGTTTATCTGGGGAAGAGACCCAGTACTTC. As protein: CASSLSGEETQYF.

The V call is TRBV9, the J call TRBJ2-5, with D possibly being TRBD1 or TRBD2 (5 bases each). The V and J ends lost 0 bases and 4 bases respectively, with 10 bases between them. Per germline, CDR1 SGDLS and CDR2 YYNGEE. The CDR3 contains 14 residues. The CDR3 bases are TGTGCCAGCAGCGTAGCTGGGGCGGGAGAGACCCAGTACTTC. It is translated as CASSVAGAGETQYF.

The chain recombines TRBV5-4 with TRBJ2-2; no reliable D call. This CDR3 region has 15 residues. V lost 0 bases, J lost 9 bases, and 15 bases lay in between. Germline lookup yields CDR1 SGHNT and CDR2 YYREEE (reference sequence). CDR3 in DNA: TGTGCCAGCAGCTTGGCCTACCCCGATCTAAGGGAGCTGTTTTTT. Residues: CASSLAYPDLRELFF.